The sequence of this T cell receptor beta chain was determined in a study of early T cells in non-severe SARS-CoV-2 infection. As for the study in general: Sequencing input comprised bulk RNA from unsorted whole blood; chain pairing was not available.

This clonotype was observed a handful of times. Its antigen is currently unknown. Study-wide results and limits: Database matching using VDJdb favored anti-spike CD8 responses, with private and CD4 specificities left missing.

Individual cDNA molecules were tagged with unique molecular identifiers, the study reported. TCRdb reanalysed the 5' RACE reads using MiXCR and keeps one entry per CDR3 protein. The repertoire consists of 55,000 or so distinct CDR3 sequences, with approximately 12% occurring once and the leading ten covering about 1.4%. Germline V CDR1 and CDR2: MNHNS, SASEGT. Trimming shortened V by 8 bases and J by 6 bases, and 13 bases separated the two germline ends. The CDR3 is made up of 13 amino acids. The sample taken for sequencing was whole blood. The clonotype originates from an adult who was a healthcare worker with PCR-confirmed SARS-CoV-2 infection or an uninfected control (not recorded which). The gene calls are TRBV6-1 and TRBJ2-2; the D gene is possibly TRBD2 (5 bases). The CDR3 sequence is CASEITRAGELFF. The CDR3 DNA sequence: TGTGCCAGCGAGATCACTAGGGCCGGGGAGCTGTTTTTT.